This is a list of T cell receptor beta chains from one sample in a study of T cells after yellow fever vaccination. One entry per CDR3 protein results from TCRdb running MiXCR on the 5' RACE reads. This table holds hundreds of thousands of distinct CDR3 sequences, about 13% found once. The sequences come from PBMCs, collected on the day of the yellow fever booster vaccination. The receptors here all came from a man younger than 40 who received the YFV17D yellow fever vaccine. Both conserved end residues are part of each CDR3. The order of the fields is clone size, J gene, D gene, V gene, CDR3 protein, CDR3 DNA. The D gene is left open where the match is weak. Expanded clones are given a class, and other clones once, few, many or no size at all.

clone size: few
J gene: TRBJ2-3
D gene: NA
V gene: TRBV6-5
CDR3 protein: CASSYSNIGPDTQYF
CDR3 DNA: TGTGCCAGCAGTTACTCGAATATCGGTCCAGATACGCAGTATTTT

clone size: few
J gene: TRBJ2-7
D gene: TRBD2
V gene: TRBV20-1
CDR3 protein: CSVSSGPSYEQYF
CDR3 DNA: TGCAGTGTATCTAGCGGTCCTTCCTACGAGCAGTACTTC

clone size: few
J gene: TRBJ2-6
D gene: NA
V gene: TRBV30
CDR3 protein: CAWTPSPGANVLTF
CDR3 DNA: TGTGCCTGGACCCCATCCCCTGGGGCCAACGTCCTGACTTTC

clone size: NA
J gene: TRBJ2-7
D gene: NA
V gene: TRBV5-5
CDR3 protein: CASSFEDRPPYEQYF
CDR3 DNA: TGTGCCAGCAGCTTCGAGGACAGACCTCCCTACGAGCAGTACTTC

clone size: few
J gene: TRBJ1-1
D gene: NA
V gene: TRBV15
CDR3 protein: CATSSLWGRLGDTEAFF
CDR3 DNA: TGTGCCACCAGCAGCCTATGGGGACGCCTTGGGGACACTGAAGCTTTCTTT

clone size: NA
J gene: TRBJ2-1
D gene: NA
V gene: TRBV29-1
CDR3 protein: CSVDLRVSYNEQFF
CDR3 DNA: TGCAGCGTTGACTTACGCGTCTCCTACAATGAGCAGTTCTTC

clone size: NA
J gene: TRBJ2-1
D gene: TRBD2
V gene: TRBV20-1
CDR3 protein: CSASSGTISSDEQFF
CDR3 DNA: TGCAGTGCTAGCTCCGGGACTATTTCCTCCGATGAGCAGTTCTTC

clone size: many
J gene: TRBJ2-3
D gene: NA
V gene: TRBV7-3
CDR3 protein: CASSAGDTQYF
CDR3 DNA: TGTGCCAGCAGCGCAGGAGATACGCAGTATTTT

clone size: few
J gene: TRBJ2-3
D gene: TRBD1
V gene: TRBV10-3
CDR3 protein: CAISPGTGTDTQYF
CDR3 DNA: TGTGCCATCAGCCCCGGGACAGGCACAGATACGCAGTATTTT

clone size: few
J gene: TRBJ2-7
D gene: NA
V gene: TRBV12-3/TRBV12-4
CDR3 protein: CASSLVLRIQELLSYEQYF
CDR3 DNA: TGTGCCAGCAGTTTAGTTTTGCGAATCCAGGAGCTCCTCTCCTACGAGCAGTACTTC

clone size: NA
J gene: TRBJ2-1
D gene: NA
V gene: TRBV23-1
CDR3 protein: CACWGYRRHEQFF
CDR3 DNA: TGCGCCTGCTGGGGGTACAGGCGGCATGAGCAGTTCTTC

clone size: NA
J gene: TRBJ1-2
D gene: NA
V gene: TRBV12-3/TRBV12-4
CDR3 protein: CASSPLLGGYTF
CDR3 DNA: TGTGCCAGCAGTCCCCTTTTGGGTGGCTACACCTTC

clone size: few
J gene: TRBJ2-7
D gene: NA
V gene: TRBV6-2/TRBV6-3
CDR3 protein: CASGFLLYEQYF
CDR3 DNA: TGTGCCAGCGGATTCCTGCTCTACGAGCAGTACTTC

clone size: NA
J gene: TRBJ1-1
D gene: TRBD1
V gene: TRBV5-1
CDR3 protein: CASSLAGGLTEAFF
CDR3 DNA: TGCGCCAGCAGCTTGGCAGGGGGCTTGACTGAAGCTTTCTTT

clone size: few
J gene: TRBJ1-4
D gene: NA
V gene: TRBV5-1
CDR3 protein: CASSLGPGLQEKLFF
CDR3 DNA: TGCGCCAGCAGCTTGGGACCGGGACTCCAGGAAAAACTGTTTTTT

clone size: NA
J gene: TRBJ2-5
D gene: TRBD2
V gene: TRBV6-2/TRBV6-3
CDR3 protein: CASRQREGQETQYF
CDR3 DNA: TGTGCCAGCCGCCAGAGGGAGGGGCAAGAGACCCAGTACTTC

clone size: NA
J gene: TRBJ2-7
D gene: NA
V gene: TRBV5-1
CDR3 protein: CASSLETGYREQYF
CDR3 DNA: TGCGCCAGCAGCTTGGAGACAGGTTATCGCGAGCAGTACTTC

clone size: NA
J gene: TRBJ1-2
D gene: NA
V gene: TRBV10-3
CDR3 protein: CAISEGQTNYGYTF
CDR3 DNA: TGTGCCATCAGTGAGGGACAAACTAACTATGGCTACACCTTC

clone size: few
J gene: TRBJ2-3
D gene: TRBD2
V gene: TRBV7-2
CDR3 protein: CASSLARTSGRSGDTQYF
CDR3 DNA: TGTGCCAGCAGCTTAGCGAGGACTAGCGGGAGAAGCGGTGATACGCAGTATTTT

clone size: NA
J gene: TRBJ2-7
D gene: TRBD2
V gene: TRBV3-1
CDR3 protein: CASSPRRAGGPQYF
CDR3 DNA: TGTGCCAGCAGCCCTCGTAGAGCGGGAGGGCCGCAGTACTTC

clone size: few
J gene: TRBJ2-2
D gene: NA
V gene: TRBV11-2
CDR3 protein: CASSFRAFGGELFF
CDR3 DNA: TGTGCCAGCAGCTTCCGAGCGTTCGGCGGGGAGCTGTTTTTT

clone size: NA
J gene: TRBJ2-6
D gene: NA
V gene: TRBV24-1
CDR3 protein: CATLGLPPQSVSGANVLTF
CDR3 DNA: TGTGCCACCCTCGGACTCCCTCCGCAGTCGGTCTCTGGGGCCAACGTCCTGACTTTC

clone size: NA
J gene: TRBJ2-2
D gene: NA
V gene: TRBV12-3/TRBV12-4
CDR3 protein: CASRADANTGELFF
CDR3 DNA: TGTGCCAGCAGAGCGGACGCAAACACCGGGGAGCTGTTTTTT

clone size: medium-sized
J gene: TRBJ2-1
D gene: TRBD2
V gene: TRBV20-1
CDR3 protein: CSAGLARPGEQFF
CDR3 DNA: TGCAGTGCGGGACTAGCCCGACCGGGTGAGCAGTTCTTC

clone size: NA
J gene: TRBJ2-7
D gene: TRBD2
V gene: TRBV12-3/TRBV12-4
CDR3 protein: CASSPLTSGTTEQYF
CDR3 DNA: TGTGCCAGCAGTCCCTTAACTAGCGGGACTACGGAGCAGTACTTC

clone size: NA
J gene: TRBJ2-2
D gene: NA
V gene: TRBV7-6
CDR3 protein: CASSYHPGAGVVTGELFF
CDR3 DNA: TGTGCCAGCAGCTACCACCCGGGGGCGGGAGTAGTCACCGGGGAGCTGTTTTTT

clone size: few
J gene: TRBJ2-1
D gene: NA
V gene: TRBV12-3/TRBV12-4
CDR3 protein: CASSLVRAEQFF
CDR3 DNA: TGTGCCAGCAGTTTAGTTAGGGCTGAGCAGTTCTTC

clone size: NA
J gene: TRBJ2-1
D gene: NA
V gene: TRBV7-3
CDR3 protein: CASSTLANNEQFF
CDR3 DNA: TGTGCCAGCAGCACCCTAGCAAACAATGAGCAGTTCTTC

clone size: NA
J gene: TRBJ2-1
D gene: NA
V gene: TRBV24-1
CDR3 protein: CATQARGGSYNEQFF
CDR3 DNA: TGTGCCACCCAGGCGAGGGGGGGGTCCTACAATGAGCAGTTCTTC

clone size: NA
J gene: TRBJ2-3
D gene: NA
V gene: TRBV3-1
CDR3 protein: CASSPHAGTAQYF
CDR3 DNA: TGTGCCAGCAGCCCCCATGCCGGGACGGCGCAGTATTTT

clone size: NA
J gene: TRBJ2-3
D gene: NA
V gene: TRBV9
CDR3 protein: CASSVDQGTDTQYF
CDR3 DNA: TGTGCCAGCAGCGTAGACCAGGGCACAGATACGCAGTATTTT

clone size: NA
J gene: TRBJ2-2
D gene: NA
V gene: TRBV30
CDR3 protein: CAWGGAMGIGELFF
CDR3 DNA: TGTGCCTGGGGGGGAGCCATGGGGATCGGGGAGCTGTTTTTT

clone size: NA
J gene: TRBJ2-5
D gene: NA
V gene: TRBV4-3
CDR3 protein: CASSQEEGQETQYF
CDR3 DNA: TGCGCCAGCAGCCAAGAAGAAGGGCAAGAGACCCAGTACTTC

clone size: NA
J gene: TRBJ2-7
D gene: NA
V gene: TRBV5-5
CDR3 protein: CASSLGGRNPYEQYF
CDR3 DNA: TGTGCCAGCAGCTTGGGGGGACGGAATCCCTACGAGCAGTACTTC

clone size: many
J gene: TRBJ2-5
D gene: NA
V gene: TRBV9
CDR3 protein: CASGNLGGETQYF
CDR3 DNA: TGTGCCAGCGGGAATCTAGGGGGAGAGACCCAGTACTTC

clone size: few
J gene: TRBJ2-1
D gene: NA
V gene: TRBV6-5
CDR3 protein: CASSYSKAGISYNEQFF
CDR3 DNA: TGTGCCAGCAGTTACTCGAAGGCAGGGATCTCCTACAATGAGCAGTTCTTC

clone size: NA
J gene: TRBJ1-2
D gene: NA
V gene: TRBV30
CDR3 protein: CAWSSDRGRAFGYTF
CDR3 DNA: TGTGCCTGGAGTTCCGACCGAGGACGGGCCTTCGGCTACACCTTC

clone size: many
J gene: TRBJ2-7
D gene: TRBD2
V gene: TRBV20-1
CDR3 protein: CSARAGGSYEQYF
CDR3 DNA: TGCAGTGCTAGAGCGGGAGGCTCCTACGAGCAGTACTTC

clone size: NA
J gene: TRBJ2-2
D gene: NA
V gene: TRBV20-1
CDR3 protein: CSATKRSPSTGELFF
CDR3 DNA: TGCAGTGCTACCAAGCGGTCCCCCAGCACCGGGGAGCTGTTTTTT

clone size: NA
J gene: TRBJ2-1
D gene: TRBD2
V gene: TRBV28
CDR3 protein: CASSLLAGEPNEQFF
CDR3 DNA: TGTGCCAGCAGTTTACTCGCGGGAGAACCCAATGAGCAGTTCTTC